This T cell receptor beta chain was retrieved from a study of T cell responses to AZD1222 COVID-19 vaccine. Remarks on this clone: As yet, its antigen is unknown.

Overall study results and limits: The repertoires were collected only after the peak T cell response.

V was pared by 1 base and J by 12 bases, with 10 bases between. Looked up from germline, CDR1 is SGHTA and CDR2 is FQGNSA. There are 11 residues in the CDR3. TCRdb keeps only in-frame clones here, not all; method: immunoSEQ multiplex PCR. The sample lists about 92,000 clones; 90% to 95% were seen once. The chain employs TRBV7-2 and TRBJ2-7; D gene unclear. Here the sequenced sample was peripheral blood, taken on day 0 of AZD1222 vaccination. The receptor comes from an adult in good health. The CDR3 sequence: CASSLEGDRYF. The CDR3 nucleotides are TGTGCCAGCAGCTTAGAGGGCGACCGGTACTTC.